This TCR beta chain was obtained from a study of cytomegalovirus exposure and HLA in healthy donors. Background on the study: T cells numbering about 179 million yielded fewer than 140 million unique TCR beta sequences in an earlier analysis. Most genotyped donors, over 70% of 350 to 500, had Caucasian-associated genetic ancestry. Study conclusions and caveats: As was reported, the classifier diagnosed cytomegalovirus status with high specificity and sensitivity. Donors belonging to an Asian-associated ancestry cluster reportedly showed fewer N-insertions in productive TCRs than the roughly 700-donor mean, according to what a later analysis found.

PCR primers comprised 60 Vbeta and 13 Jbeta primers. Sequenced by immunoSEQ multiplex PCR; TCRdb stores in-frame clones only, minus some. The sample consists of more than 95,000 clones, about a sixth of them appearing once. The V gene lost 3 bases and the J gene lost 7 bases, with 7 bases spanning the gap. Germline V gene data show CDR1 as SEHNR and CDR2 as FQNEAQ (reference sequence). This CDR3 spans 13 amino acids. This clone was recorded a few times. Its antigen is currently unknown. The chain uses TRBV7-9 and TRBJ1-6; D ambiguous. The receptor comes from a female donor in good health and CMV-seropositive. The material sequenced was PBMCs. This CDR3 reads CASSFDQNSPLHF. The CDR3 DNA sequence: TGTGCCAGCAGCTTCGATCAGAATTCACCCCTCCACTTT.